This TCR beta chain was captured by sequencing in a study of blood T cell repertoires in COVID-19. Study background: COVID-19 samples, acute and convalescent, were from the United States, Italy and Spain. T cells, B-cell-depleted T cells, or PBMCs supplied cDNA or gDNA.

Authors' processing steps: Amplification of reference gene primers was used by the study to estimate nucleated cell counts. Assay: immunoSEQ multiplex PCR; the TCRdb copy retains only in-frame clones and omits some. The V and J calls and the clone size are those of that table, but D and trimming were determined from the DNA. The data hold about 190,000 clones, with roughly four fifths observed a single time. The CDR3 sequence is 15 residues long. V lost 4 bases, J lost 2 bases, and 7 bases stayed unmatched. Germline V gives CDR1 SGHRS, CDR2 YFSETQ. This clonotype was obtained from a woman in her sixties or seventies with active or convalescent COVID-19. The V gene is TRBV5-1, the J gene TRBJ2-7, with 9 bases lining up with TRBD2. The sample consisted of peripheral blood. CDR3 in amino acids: CASSPLAGQTYEQYF. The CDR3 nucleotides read TGCGCCAGCAGCCCCCTAGCGGGACAGACCTACGAGCAGTACTTC.